This TCR beta chain is from a study of T-cell memory formation after mild COVID-19. Trimming cost V 10 bases and J 5 bases; bases outside gene matches: 9. CDR3 size: 14 residues. Germline V gene sequence: CDR1 MNHNS, CDR2 SASEGT. TCRdb used MiXCR to reprocess the 5' RACE reads, holding one entry per CDR3 protein. The sample gives about 190,000 distinct CDR3 sequences, about 16% of which show up once; 2% to 2.5% is in the top ten. The sample consisted of PBMCs or a T cell subset sorted from them (not recorded which). V gene TRBV6-1 combines with J gene TRBJ2-5; the match to TRBD2 covers 11 bases. This clonotype originated in an adult woman who had mild COVID-19 (a few samples of this study predate the infection). Cell type and time point are not known. The CDR3, as DNA: TGTGCCACCATGTCTAGCGGGGGGTGGGAGACCCAGTACTTC. The encoded protein is CATMSSGGWETQYF.